This TCR beta chain was recovered during a study of regulatory T cells in long-lasting Graves disease. Study-wide findings and caveats: The researchers studied only peripheral blood, not thyroid tissue. Persistent Graves' patients showed less TCR diversity than newly diagnosed patients showed.

Sequencing libraries for TCR beta were prepared with iRepertoire HTBI primers and Arm-PCR of CDR3 regions. One entry per CDR3 protein, called by TCRdb with MiXCR from the multiplex PCR reads. The sample shows more than 300,000 distinct CDR3 sequences, roughly 20% of them seen only once. CDR3 length equals 16 residues. With 6 bases clipped from V and 1 base from J, the junction kept 3 bases outside the gene matches. CDR1 MNHNS and CDR2 SASEGT come from the germline V gene. As for time point: persistent/refractory GD, antithyroid drugs over 5 years with positive TRAb. Researchers made the TCR library from RNA that was extracted from PBMCs. This clonotype was seen a handful of times. Its antigen is currently unknown.

This TCR came from a middle-aged woman with Graves disease. This chain connects TRBV6-1 to TRBJ2-6; 10 positions match TRBD2. Sequenced here: peripheral blood mononuclear cells (PBMCs), sampled when the disease was refractory, from a patient treated with antithyroid drugs. The CDR3 DNA reads as TGTGCCAGCAGCTCGGGACTAGCGTCTGGGGCCAACGTCCTGACTTTC. Protein sequence: CASSSGLASGANVLTF.